A single sample gave rise to the 8 T cell receptor beta chains below, sequenced in a study of shared clonotypes between healthy human individuals. Here immunoSEQ multiplex PCR was the method, and the copy in TCRdb shows in-frame clones only, minus some. The data contain about 2 million clones, 85% to 95% of them singletons. The naive CD8 fraction comprised CD45RO-negative cells positively selected for CCR7 and excluded terminally differentiated effector memory CD45RA+ cells. Sequences were obtained from naive CD8+ T cells sorted from blood. Receptor source: a man aged 18 to 35 in good health.

This clone was counted a few times. This sequence joins TRBV5-1 and TRBJ1-2; D gene ambiguous. Germline V gene sequence: CDR1 SGHRS, CDR2 YFSETQ. This CDR3 comprises 13 residues. V dropped 0 bases and J dropped 4 bases, with 7 bases sitting between them. The CDR3 region is CASSLEGIYGYTF. CDR3 DNA: TGCGCCAGCAGCTTGGAAGGGATCTATGGCTACACCTTC.

This clone turned up a few times. The same CDR3 can be traced to other DNA sequences in this sample. J is TRBJ2-7 and V is TRBV18; D is unclear. Trimming stripped 2 bases from V and 1 base from J, with 3 bases between. CDR1 and CDR2 from the germline V gene are KGHSH and LQKENI. The CDR3 is 12 residues long. CDR3 nucleotide sequence: TGTGCCAGCTCACCAGAGTCCTACGAGCAGTACTTC. Its translation: CASSPESYEQYF. The full variable domain, completed using reference TRBV18 and TRBJ2-7, is NAGVMQNPRHLVRRRGQEARLRCSPMKGHSHVYWYRQLPEEGLKFMVYLQKENIIDESGMPKERFSAEFPKEGPSILRIQQVVRGDSAAYFCASSPESYEQYFGPGTRLTVT.

As concerns this clone: The sample carries other DNA sequences with the same CDR3. This sequence joins TRBV4-3 and TRBJ1-5; D remains unclear. In germline, CDR1 is LGHNA, CDR2 YSLEER. This CDR3 has 14 amino acids. The V and J ends lost 0 bases and 2 bases respectively, with 5 bases between them. CDR3 in DNA: TGCGCCAGCAGCCAAGATTCTGGCAATCAGCCCCAGCATTTT. Its protein product is CASSQDSGNQPQHF.

The gene calls are TRBV18 and TRBJ2-1; TRBD2 might be the D (6 bases). This CDR3 spans 15 amino acids. Trimming cost V 9 bases and J 8 bases, with 23 bases left between them. Germline V gene sequence: CDR1 KGHSH, CDR2 LQKENI. CDR3 coding DNA: TGTGCCAGTCGACCGGGAAGGGAGGTAAGTGATGAGCAGTTCTTC. As protein: CASRPGREVSDEQFF.

Remarks on this clone: Different DNA sequences within this sample yield the same CDR3. The chain links TRBV7-9 to TRBJ2-7, with D possibly being TRBD2 (6 bases). Per the germline V gene, CDR1 is SEHNR and CDR2 is FQNEAQ (reference sequence). The CDR3 has 13 residues. The germline V and J ends were trimmed by 6 bases and 1 base, with 10 bases remaining between them. The CDR3 DNA is TGTGCCAGCAGTCCAGGGACTTCCTACGAGCAGTACTTC. This translates into CASSPGTSYEQYF.

The chain uses TRBV11-2 and TRBJ1-3, with D uncertain. The CDR3 sequence is 14 residues long. Trimming took 3 bases from V and 0 from J, leaving 6 bases between them. Germline-derived CDR1 and CDR2 are SGHAT and FQNNGV. CDR3 loop: CASSFPGSGNTIYF. As DNA, the CDR3 is TGTGCCAGCAGCTTTCCAGGCTCTGGAAACACCATATATTTT.

The V and J genes are TRBV27 and TRBJ2-5; D ambiguous. Germline assignment: CDR1 MNHEY and CDR2 SMNVEV (reference sequence). The germline V and J ends were trimmed by 5 bases and 1 base, with 8 bases remaining between them. The CDR3 contains 13 residues. The CDR3 sequence is CASSPGSQETQYF. The CDR3 nucleotides are TGTGCCAGCAGTCCTGGCAGCCAAGAGACCCAGTACTTC.

The chain recombines TRBV7-9 with TRBJ2-7, with TRBD2 matching over 11 bases. The germline CDR1 and CDR2 sequences are SEHNR and FQNEAQ (reference sequence). The CDR3 totals 15 residues. Trimming cost V 3 bases and J 7 bases; bases outside gene matches: 8. This CDR3 reads CASSLVLAGGGEQYF. DNA for the CDR3: TGTGCCAGCAGCTTGGTCCTAGCGGGAGGTGGGGAGCAGTACTTC. Full variable domain (missing parts from reference TRBV7-9 and TRBJ2-7): DTGVSQNPRHKITKRGQNVTFRCDPISEHNRLYWYRQTLGQGPEFLTYFQNEAQLEKSRLLSDRFSAERPKGSFSTLEIQRTEQGDSAMYLCASSLVLAGGGEQYFGPGTRLTVT.